This passage covers 16 T cell receptor beta chains from one sample sequenced in a study of cytomegalovirus exposure and HLA in healthy donors listed by TCRdb under 2017. The method was the immunoSEQ multiplex PCR assay. For the multiplex PCR, a mixture combining 60 forward primers for TCR Vbeta segments and 13 reverse primers for TCR Jbeta segments was used. The clones in this table, taken by TCRdb from immuneACCESS, are in-frame only. Not every clone is retained; where verified, under half of the shortfall comes from an unresolved V gene, and the cause of the rest is unknown. Recorded for this sample are under 95,000 clones; roughly 72% of them occurred a single time. The leading ten clones occupy 5% to 5.5% of the sample. The specimen sequenced was PBMCs. The receptors originated from a man aged 30 to 39 in good health and CMV-seropositive.

This clone was counted only a few times. This chain connects TRBV15 to TRBJ2-4; 9 bases map to TRBD2. V lost 0 bases to trimming and J lost 0 bases; unmatched junction nucleotides: 15. Germline V gene sequence: CDR1 LNHNV, CDR2 YYDKDF (reference sequence). The CDR3 has 21 residues. The CDR3, as DNA: TGTGCCACCAGCAGAGATCCCCCCGTGACTAGCGGCACCTTAGCCAAAAACATTCAGTACTTC. Protein: CATSRDPPVTSGTLAKNIQYF.

With respect to this clone: Sequence at one end of the junction differs from germline and may be a read error. The chain combines TRBV6-6 with TRBJ1-6, with a possible D match to TRBD1 (6 bases). This CDR3 region has 14 residues. Germline V CDR1 and CDR2: MNHNY, SVGAGI (reference sequence). Here the CDR3 DNA reads TGTGCCAGCACCGGACAAACAGGGAACTCACCCCCCCACTTT. It encodes CASTGQTGNSPPHF.

The chain recombines TRBV7-9 with TRBJ2-7; D is possibly TRBD2 (5 bases). The CDR3 is 15 residues long. V was shortened by 4 bases and J by 0 bases, with 13 bases between the two germline ends. Germline V lookup: CDR1 SEHNR, CDR2 FQNEAQ (reference sequence). The DNA of the CDR3 is TGTGCCAGCAGCTCCCAGCGGACGAGCTCCTACGAGCAGTACTTC. It yields the protein CASSSQRTSSYEQYF.

In its sample, this clone was seen once. This sequence joins TRBV29-1 and TRBJ1-2; TRBD1 might be the D (5 bases). The CDR3 is made up of 15 amino acids. Germline V gene data show CDR1 as SQVTM and CDR2 as ANQGSEA. Trimming pared 0 bases from V and 6 bases from J, leaving 17 bases between. CDR3 amino acids: CSVEDGGWGGDGYTF. The CDR3 nucleotides read TGCAGCGTTGAAGACGGGGGGTGGGGCGGAGATGGCTACACCTTC.

V is TRBV4-3 and J is TRBJ1-2, with 8 nucleotides matching TRBD1. The CDR3 is 17 residues long. V was clipped by 3 bases and J by 4 bases; unmatched bases: 13. The germline V gene has CDR1 LGHNA and CDR2 YSLEER. CDR3 residues: CASSQGTGPWGTYGYTF. The CDR3 DNA reads as TGCGCCAGCAGCCAGGGGACAGGACCCTGGGGGACCTATGGCTACACCTTC.

The rearrangement links TRBV5-1 to TRBJ1-1; 8 bases are shared with TRBD1. There are 16 residues in the CDR3. Germline V gene lookup returns CDR1 SGHRS and CDR2 YFSETQ. V gave up 3 bases and J gave up 0 bases; unmatched junction bases: 7. CDR3: CASSSQGAVMNTEAFF. The CDR3 region has the DNA TGCGCCAGCAGCTCTCAGGGGGCAGTTATGAACACTGAAGCTTTCTTT.

The chain joins TRBV25-1 to TRBJ1-1, with D possibly being TRBD1 (6 bases). The CDR3 contains 14 residues. The V gene lost 6 bases and the J gene lost 5 bases, with 16 bases spanning the gap. Germline V gene data show CDR1 as MGHDK and CDR2 as SYGVNS. In DNA, the CDR3 is TGTGCCAGCAGCTCAGGACAGAGGGGGACTGAAGCTTTCTTT. This sequence encodes CASSSGQRGTEAFF. Complete variable domain (other parts from reference TRBV25-1 and TRBJ1-1): EADIYQTPRYLVIGTGKKITLECSQTMGHDKMYWYQQDPGMELHLIHYSYGVNSTEKGDLSSESTVSRIRTEHFPLTLESARPSHTSQYLCASSSGQRGTEAFFGQGTRLTVV.

The chain combines TRBV19 with TRBJ2-1; 9 bases agree with TRBD2. The junction had 11 bases not matched to a gene; V was cut back by 5 bases and J by 3 bases. Germline V gives CDR1 LNHDA, CDR2 SQIVND (reference sequence). This CDR3 is 17 amino acids long. CDR3 bases: TGTGCCAGTAGTGAGAAACGGCGTAGCGGGAGCTACAATGAGCAGTTCTTC. This sequence encodes CASSEKRRSGSYNEQFF.

The rearrangement joins TRBV7-3 to TRBJ2-3; 11 bases map to TRBD2. Germline V gene lookup returns CDR1 SGHTA and CDR2 FQGTGA. The CDR3 spans 15 residues. V lost 5 bases and J lost 6; bases outside the gene matches: 7. CDR3 region: CASSGLAGGWDTQYF. The CDR3 DNA reads TGTGCCAGCAGCGGTCTAGCGGGAGGTTGGGATACGCAGTATTTT.

This clone was detected only once. The chain combines TRBV6-5 with TRBJ1-2; tentatively, D is TRBD1 (6 bases). V dropped 0 bases and J dropped 4 bases, with 12 bases sitting between them. Germline CDR1 and CDR2: MNHEY and SVGAGI. The CDR3 contains 15 residues. As DNA, the CDR3 is TGTGCCAGCAGTTACTCGTTGACAGGAGCCTATGGCTACACCTTC. Translated, it gives CASSYSLTGAYGYTF.

This clone came up many times. This chain connects TRBV25-1 to TRBJ1-3, with D possibly matching TRBD1 (5 bases). The germline V gene encodes CDR1 MGHDK and CDR2 SYGVNS. V was clipped by 11 bases and J by 4 bases, with 15 bases between them. CDR3 length equals 13 residues. CDR3 sequence: CASGGAGGNTIYF. The CDR3 bases are TGTGCCTCTGGGGGTGCGGGAGGAAACACCATATATTTT.

This rearrangement joins TRBV6-5 to TRBJ1-6; D gene ambiguous. The CDR3 consists of 13 residues. Between the trimmed V and J ends, which lost 4 bases and 9 bases, there was a span of 10 bases. CDR1 is MNHEY and CDR2 is SVGAGI in the germline V gene. In DNA form, the CDR3 reads TGTGCCAGCAGTTCGGGAAACCTTTCACCCCTCCACTTT. This encodes CASSSGNLSPLHF.

The chain links TRBV9 to TRBJ2-7, with 9 bases aligning to TRBD1. The CDR3 contains 14 residues. V was pared by 2 bases and J by 12 bases, with 12 bases of the junction left unmatched. Germline assignment: CDR1 SGDLS and CDR2 YYNGEE. This CDR3 reads CASSVSGGTGFMYF. Written as DNA, the CDR3 is TGTGCCAGCAGCGTCTCCGGGGGGACAGGGTTTATGTACTTC.

This chain connects TRBV5-8 to TRBJ2-3, with 8 bases identical to TRBD2. V trimming: 0 bases; J trimming: 4 bases; junction bases outside the gene matches: 7. The germline V gene encodes CDR1 SGHTS and CDR2 YDEGEE. There are 16 residues in the CDR3. Written as DNA, the CDR3 is TGTGCCAGCAGCTTGGACGTAGCGGGGAGGTCAGATACGCAGTATTTT. Its protein product is CASSLDVAGRSDTQYF.

Comments on this clone: With only one base between it and a far larger clone, this is likely a read error. Here the CDR3 reads CDSSGRQDKTGELFF. CDR3 nucleotide sequence: TGTGACAGCAGTGGCCGACAGGATAAAACCGGGGAGCTGTTTTTT. The V call is TRBV25-1, the J call TRBJ2-2; possible D gene TRBD1, 6 bases. This CDR3 contains 15 residues. Germline V gene sequence: CDR1 MGHDK, CDR2 SYGVNS.

This sequence joins TRBV7-3 and TRBJ1-6; D call uncertain. CDR1 and CDR2 from the germline V gene are SGHTA and FQGTGA. The V and J ends lost 1 base and 6 bases respectively, with 13 bases between them. This CDR3 comprises 16 residues. The CDR3 region is CASSLMAADTNSPLHF. The CDR3 coding sequence is TGTGCCAGCAGCTTAATGGCCGCGGATACTAATTCACCCCTCCACTTT.